This T cell receptor (beta chain) was captured in a study of T cell repertoires in cytomegalovirus infection. Study information: Both recently identified HLA-C-restricted and well-studied HLA-B-restricted CMV epitopes were used in the study. TCR beta signatures that were public indicated CMV infection and matching HLA type. Study results and limitations: Using cumulative public TCR beta family frequency, the authors identified those who carried CMV together with the relevant HLA.

TCRdb redid the calling of the reads with MiXCR, one entry per CDR3 protein. Here the sample spans about 900,000 distinct CDR3 sequences, roughly 30% being singletons. The sample holds a few counts of this clonotype. Its antigen is not known. Germline V gene data show CDR1 as LGHNT and CDR2 as FRNRAP. After removal of 0 bases from V and 2 bases from J, the junction contained 4 bases not matched to a gene. The CDR3 contains 16 residues. Sample: cultured CD8+ T cells from PBMCs, taken from culture after CMV antigen stimulation. The TCR originated in a human donor in good health (CMV status not recorded). Some clones in this sample may be carry-over from other donors' samples. V and J are TRBV12-5 and TRBJ2-3, with 8 positions matching TRBD1. The CDR3 region has the DNA TGTGCTAGTGGTTTGGTAACAGGGGGAAACACAGATACGCAGTATTTT. Translation gives CASGLVTGGNTDTQYF.